Following are 8 T cell receptor beta chains from one sample sequenced in a study of T cells in Graves' hyperthyroidism and ophthalmopathy (dated by TCRdb to between 2017 and 2020). Receptor amplification or capture employed multiplex PCR. TCRdb lists the instrument as Illumina HiSeq 2000. Amplification of TCR beta CDR3 regions was carried out from RNA transcripts. For the first round of RT-PCR on the TCR CDR3, the HTBI primer set was used together with the Qiagen OneStep RT-PCR kit. Clones were called with MiXCR by TCRdb after fastp trimmed the public reads at Q25, and only in-frame beta chains were retained. Under each unique CDR3 protein, matching rows form one entry showing the most common genes and DNA. Present in this sample are approximately 520,000 distinct CDR3 sequences, around 22% of which were seen just once. Jointly, the top ten make up 11% of the sample. Source material: blood. These receptors came from a woman in her twenties or thirties with Graves' ophthalmopathy.

This clonotype was observed at least ten times. The chain employs TRBV15 and TRBJ2-7, with 7 nucleotides matching TRBD1. The CDR3 totals 14 residues. V shed 3 bases, J shed 1 base, and the junction held 3 bases outside the gene matches. Germline V gene lookup returns CDR1 LNHNV and CDR2 YYDKDF (reference sequence). CDR3 DNA: TGTGCCACCAGCAGTGGACAGGAGTCCTACGAGCAGTACTTC. Translating it yields CATSSGQESYEQYF.

This chain links TRBV7-3 with TRBJ2-7; TRBD2 matches at 11 bases. J gave up 7 bases and V 0 bases, and 8 bases lay outside the gene matches. This CDR3 spans 16 amino acids. CDR1 and CDR2 (germline): SGHTA, FQGTGA. CDR3 sequence: CASSLTPGLAVSEQYF. The CDR3 nucleotides are TGTGCCAGCAGCTTAACTCCGGGACTAGCGGTATCAGAGCAGTACTTC.

This clonotype has ten or more counts. The chain links TRBV27 to TRBJ2-7, with no clear D. The CDR3 is made up of 13 amino acids. Looked up from germline, CDR1 is MNHEY and CDR2 is SMNVEV (reference sequence). Trimming removed 3 bases at V and 7 bases at J, with 13 bases between. CDR3 protein: CASSLSRVGEQYF. For the CDR3, the DNA is TGTGCCAGCAGTTTGTCAAGGGTCGGGGAGCAGTACTTC.

This clonotype was found a few times. The gene calls are TRBV5-1 and TRBJ2-2; D is possibly TRBD2 (6 bases). CDR1 and CDR2 from the germline V gene are SGHRS and YFSETQ. V was shortened by 3 bases and J by 4 bases, with 13 bases between the two germline ends. The CDR3 consists of 15 residues. The CDR3 DNA reads as TGCGCCAGCAGCTATCGGGGGTCGGTCACCGGGGAGCTGTTTTTT. This sequence encodes CASSYRGSVTGELFF. The variable domain in full, with the rest retrieved from reference TRBV5-1 and TRBJ2-2, is KAGVTQTPRYLIKTRGQQVTLSCSPISGHRSVSWYQQTPGQGLQFLFEYFSETQRNKGNFPGRFSGRQFSNSRSEMNVSTLELGDSALYLCASSYRGSVTGELFFGEGSRLTVL.

As concerns this clonotype: This may be a read error: a much more frequent sequence differs by one nucleotide. The rearrangement links TRBV27 to TRBJ2-7; D might be TRBD1 (5 bases). Trimming cost V 4 bases and J 1 base, with 17 bases left between them. CDR3 length: 16 amino acids. CDR1 and CDR2 (germline): MNHEY, SMNVEV (reference sequence). CDR3 sequence (DNA): TGTGCCAGCAGTTGGAACAGGCTGATGAGGTCCTACGAGCAGTACTTC. This codes for CASSWNRLMRSYEQYF.

This clonotype was detected only a few times. The chain has TRBV6-1 and TRBJ1-2, with a weak D call TRBD1 (5 bases). Looked up from germline, CDR1 is MNHNS and CDR2 is SASEGT. V was pared by 6 bases and J by 1 base, with 15 bases between. CDR3 length equals 15 residues. CDR3 bases: TGTGCCAGCAGGATGGATCAGGGTCATAACTATGGCTACACCTTC. Its protein is CASRMDQGHNYGYTF.

J is TRBJ1-1 and V is TRBV10-3; TRBD1 matches 8 bases. V shed 6 bases, J shed 3 bases, and the junction held 12 bases outside the gene matches. Per the germline V gene, CDR1 is ENHRY and CDR2 is SYGVKD. CDR3 length equals 16 residues. CDR3 sequence: CAIRRGRGRQDTEAFF. For the CDR3, the DNA is TGTGCCATCAGGAGGGGCAGGGGGCGCCAGGACACTGAAGCTTTCTTT.

At least ten counts were recorded for this clonotype. The rearrangement joins TRBV27 to TRBJ2-2; D is possibly TRBD1 (5 bases). The V end was cut by 4 bases, the J end by 9 bases, with 9 bases between. CDR3 length equals 12 residues. CDR1 and CDR2 from the germline V gene are MNHEY and SMNVEV (reference sequence). CDR3 region: CASSSWGRELFF. The DNA of the CDR3 is TGTGCCAGCAGTTCCTGGGGCCGGGAGCTGTTTTTT.